The rows below give T cell receptor beta chains drawn from one sample of a study of blood T cell repertoires in COVID-19. Clones were sequenced by immunoSEQ multiplex PCR, and TCRdb holds only the in-frame ones, with some missing. The sample shows about 94,000 clones, about 80% of them seen only once. The source material was peripheral blood. Source of these receptors: a human donor in a cohort sampled during active COVID-19. Both conserved end residues are part of each CDR3. The D gene is left open where the match is weak. Clone size appears in some rows only: once, few, many, or a class for an expanded clone.

V: TRBV19
size: few
D: .
J: TRBJ1-5
CDR3: CASSIQNRPFGNQPQHF
DNA: TGTGCCAGTAGTATCCAAAACAGACCCTTTGGCAATCAGCCCCAGCATTTT

V: TRBV12-3/TRBV12-4
size: .
D: .
J: TRBJ2-7
CDR3: CASRITGEQYF
DNA: TGTGCCAGCAGGATCACGGGTGAGCAGTACTTC

V: TRBV5-1
size: .
D: .
J: TRBJ2-2
CDR3: CASSPSVLANTGELFF
DNA: TGCGCCAGCAGCCCCTCAGTGCTAGCGAACACCGGGGAGCTGTTTTTT

V: TRBV7-2
size: .
D: .
J: TRBJ2-7
CDR3: CASSLGTGGREQYF
DNA: TGTGCCAGCAGCCTTGGGACCGGGGGGCGCGAGCAGTACTTC

V: TRBV6-2/TRBV6-3
size: few
D: .
J: TRBJ1-1
CDR3: CASSYTERTEAFF
DNA: TGTGCCAGCAGTTACACCGAACGGACTGAAGCTTTCTTT

V: TRBV2
size: few
D: .
J: TRBJ1-5
CDR3: CASNPLGGSNQPQHF
DNA: TGTGCCAGCAATCCCTTGGGGGGTTCCAATCAGCCCCAGCATTTT

V: TRBV28
size: .
D: .
J: TRBJ2-1
CDR3: CASSTVNEQFF
DNA: TGTGCCAGCAGTACGGTCAATGAGCAGTTCTTC

V: TRBV6-2/TRBV6-3
size: .
D: .
J: TRBJ2-1
CDR3: CASSLQVASEQFF
DNA: TGTGCCAGCAGTTTGCAGGTGGCTAGCGAGCAGTTCTTC

V: TRBV5-1
size: once
D: .
J: TRBJ1-4
CDR3: CASSSAREGANEKLFF
DNA: TGCGCCAGCAGCTCAGCACGTGAAGGAGCTAATGAAAAACTGTTTTTT

V: TRBV28
size: .
D: .
J: TRBJ2-7
CDR3: CASSLLAGSYEQYF
DNA: TGTGCCAGCAGTTTACTGGCGGGTTCCTACGAGCAGTACTTC

V: TRBV6-5
size: .
D: TRBD2
J: TRBJ2-1
CDR3: CASTGTSGSNEQFF
DNA: TGTGCCAGCACCGGGACTAGCGGGAGTAATGAGCAGTTCTTC

V: TRBV30
size: .
D: .
J: TRBJ1-5
CDR3: CAWSVQGDQPQHF
DNA: TGTGCCTGGAGTGTCCAGGGCGATCAGCCCCAGCATTTT

V: TRBV9
size: .
D: TRBD2
J: TRBJ2-3
CDR3: CASSVGLVGTTQYF
DNA: TGTGCCAGCAGCGTCGGACTAGTAGGTACTACGCAGTATTTT

V: TRBV30
size: few
D: TRBD1
J: TRBJ2-6
CDR3: CAGTAGANVLTF
DNA: TGTGCCGGGACAGCTGGGGCCAACGTCCTGACTTTC

V: TRBV29-1
size: .
D: .
J: TRBJ1-4
CDR3: CSVLSRGSYNEKLFF
DNA: TGCAGCGTTCTCTCCCGCGGTTCCTATAATGAAAAACTGTTTTTT

V: TRBV3-1/TRBV3-2
size: .
D: .
J: TRBJ2-1
CDR3: CASADNYNEQFF
DNA: TGTGCCAGTGCGGACAACTACAATGAGCAGTTCTTC

V: TRBV28
size: .
D: .
J: TRBJ2-7
CDR3: CASSPGVFGQYF
DNA: TGTGCCAGCAGCCCAGGGGTCTTCGGGCAGTACTTC

V: TRBV5-1
size: .
D: .
J: TRBJ2-7
CDR3: CASSPDSSYEQYF
DNA: TGCGCCAGCAGCCCCGACAGCTCCTACGAGCAGTACTTC

V: TRBV3-1/TRBV3-2
size: .
D: TRBD1
J: TRBJ1-4
CDR3: CASSHLGQDSFF
DNA: TGTGCCAGCAGCCATTTGGGACAGGACAGTTTTTTC

V: TRBV10-2
size: .
D: .
J: TRBJ1-1
CDR3: CASSERLDARAFF
DNA: TGCGCCAGCAGTGAACGACTAGACGCCCGAGCTTTCTTT

V: TRBV27
size: few
D: .
J: TRBJ1-5
CDR3: CASSPRGIDVNQPQHF
DNA: TGTGCCAGCAGTCCCCGAGGGATAGATGTAAATCAGCCCCAGCATTTT

V: TRBV18
size: .
D: .
J: TRBJ2-5
CDR3: CASSSQETQYF
DNA: TGTGCCAGCTCATCTCAAGAGACCCAGTACTTC

V: TRBV23-1
size: .
D: .
J: TRBJ1-5
CDR3: CASSPWGQPQHF
DNA: TGCGCCAGCAGTCCCTGGGGCCAGCCCCAGCATTTT

V: TRBV2
size: few
D: .
J: TRBJ2-1
CDR3: CASSEARLNEQFF
DNA: TGTGCCAGCAGTGAGGCTAGGTTGAATGAGCAGTTCTTC

V: TRBV18
size: once
D: .
J: TRBJ2-3
CDR3: CASSWGGGSTDTQYF
DNA: TGTGCCAGCTCATGGGGAGGCGGGAGCACAGATACGCAGTATTTT

V: TRBV27
size: once
D: TRBD1
J: TRBJ2-7
CDR3: CASSLRDSYEQYF
DNA: TGTGCCAGCAGTCTCCGGGACAGCTACGAGCAGTACTTC

V: TRBV5-1
size: once
D: TRBD1
J: TRBJ2-7
CDR3: CASSLGGRTGGNEQYF
DNA: TGCGCCAGCAGCTTGGGCGGTAGGACAGGGGGTAACGAGCAGTACTTC

V: TRBV3-1/TRBV3-2
size: .
D: .
J: TRBJ2-1
CDR3: CASSRGSASWEQFF
DNA: TGTGCCAGCAGCCGGGGCAGTGCCTCTTGGGAGCAGTTCTTC

V: TRBV5-6
size: .
D: TRBD2
J: TRBJ2-5
CDR3: CASSSGLVGLETQYF
DNA: TGTGCCAGCAGTTCTGGACTAGTAGGATTGGAGACCCAGTACTTC

V: TRBV12-3/TRBV12-4
size: .
D: .
J: TRBJ1-1
CDR3: CASSLVAVEAFF
DNA: TGTGCCAGCAGTTTAGTTGCGGTAGAAGCTTTCTTT